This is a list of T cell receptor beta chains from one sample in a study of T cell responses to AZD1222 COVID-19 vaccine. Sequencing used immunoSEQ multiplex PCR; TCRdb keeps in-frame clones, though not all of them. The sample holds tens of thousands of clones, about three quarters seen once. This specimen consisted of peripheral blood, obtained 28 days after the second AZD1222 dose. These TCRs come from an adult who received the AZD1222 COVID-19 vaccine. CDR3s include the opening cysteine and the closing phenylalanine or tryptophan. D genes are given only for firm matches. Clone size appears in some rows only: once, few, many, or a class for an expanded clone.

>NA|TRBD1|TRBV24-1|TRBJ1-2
CATSDWTGNSLGYTF
TGTGCCACCAGTGATTGGACAGGGAATAGTCTGGGCTACACCTTC
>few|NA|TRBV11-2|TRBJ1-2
CASSPGYALLGYTF
TGTGCCAGCAGCCCAGGGTACGCCCTACTTGGCTACACCTTC
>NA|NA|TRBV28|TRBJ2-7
CASSPPPGNTYEQYF
TGTGCCAGCAGTCCCCCTCCGGGGAATACCTACGAGCAGTACTTC
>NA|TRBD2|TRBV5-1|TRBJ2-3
CASSLVAGGPDTQYF
TGCGCCAGCAGCTTGGTGGCGGGGGGGCCAGATACGCAGTATTTT
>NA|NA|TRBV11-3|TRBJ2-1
CASSSAGTIGSWNEQFF
TGTGCCAGCAGCTCGGCCGGGACAATAGGGTCCTGGAATGAGCAGTTCTTC
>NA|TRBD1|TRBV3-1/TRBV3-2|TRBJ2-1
CASSQQGGGREFF
TGTGCCAGCAGCCAACAAGGGGGCGGTCGGGAGTTCTTC
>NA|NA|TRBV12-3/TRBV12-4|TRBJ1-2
CASSPQGTYGYTF
TGTGCCAGCAGCCCACAGGGTACCTATGGCTACACCTTC
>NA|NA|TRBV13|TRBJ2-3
CASSSFRRWDTQYF
TGTGCCAGCAGTTCTTTTCGCCGCTGGGATACGCAGTATTTT
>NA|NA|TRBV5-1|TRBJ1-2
CASGNRVKSRYSYTF
TGCGCCAGCGGAAACAGGGTTAAGTCCCGCTATAGCTACACCTTC
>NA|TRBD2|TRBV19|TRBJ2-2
CASSMVLAGDSGELFF
TGTGCCAGTAGTATGGTGCTAGCGGGGGACTCCGGGGAGCTGTTTTTT
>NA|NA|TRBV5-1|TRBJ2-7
CASSSQPSSYEQYF
TGCGCCAGCAGCTCGCAGCCCAGCTCCTACGAGCAGTACTTC
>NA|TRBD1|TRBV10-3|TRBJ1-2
CAISEPGQGNYGYTF
TGTGCCATCAGTGAGCCAGGACAGGGGAACTATGGCTACACCTTC
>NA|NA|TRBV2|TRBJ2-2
CASSERRVDTGELFF
TGTGCCAGCAGTGAGCGAAGGGTGGACACCGGGGAGCTGTTTTTT
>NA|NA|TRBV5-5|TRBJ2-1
CASSLALDTYNEQFF
TGTGCCAGCAGCTTGGCACTTGATACCTACAATGAGCAGTTCTTC
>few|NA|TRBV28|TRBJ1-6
CASSPLTGYNSPLHF
TGTGCCAGCAGTCCATTAACAGGGTATAATTCACCCCTCCACTTT
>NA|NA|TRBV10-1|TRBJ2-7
CASSEGGVVDTSENYEQYF
TGCGCCAGCAGTGAGGGAGGGGTAGTAGATACTTCAGAAAACTACGAGCAGTACTTC
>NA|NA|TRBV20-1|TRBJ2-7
CSASRAASFEQYF
TGCAGTGCTAGTCGAGCGGCCTCCTTCGAGCAGTACTTC
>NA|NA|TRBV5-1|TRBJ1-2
CASRGLNYGYTF
TGCGCCAGCAGGGGCCTTAACTATGGCTACACCTTC
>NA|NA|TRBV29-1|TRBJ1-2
CSVDLGLEAYGYTF
TGCAGCGTTGATTTGGGTCTGGAGGCCTATGGCTACACCTTC
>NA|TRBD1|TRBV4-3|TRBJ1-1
CASSQEPGTGNTEAFF
TGCGCCAGCAGCCAAGAACCTGGGACAGGTAACACTGAAGCTTTCTTT
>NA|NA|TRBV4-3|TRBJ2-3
CASSQDDGDTQYF
TGCGCCAGCAGCCAGGATGACGGAGATACGCAGTATTTT
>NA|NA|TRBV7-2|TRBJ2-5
CASSFGGGETQYF
TGTGCCAGCAGCTTTGGGGGCGGCGAGACCCAGTACTTC
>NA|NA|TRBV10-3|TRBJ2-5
CAISDSRQAGETQYF
TGTGCCATCAGTGACTCTAGACAGGCGGGAGAGACCCAGTACTTC
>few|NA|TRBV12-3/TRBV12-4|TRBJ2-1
CASSSGTYNEQFF
TGTGCCAGCAGTAGTGGGACTTACAATGAGCAGTTCTTC
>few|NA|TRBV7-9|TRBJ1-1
CASSTGVWEAFF
TGTGCCAGCAGCACTGGGGTCTGGGAAGCTTTCTTT
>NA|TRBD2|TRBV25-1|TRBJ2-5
CASSLAGGQETQYF
TGTGCCAGCAGCTTAGCGGGGGGGCAAGAGACCCAGTACTTC
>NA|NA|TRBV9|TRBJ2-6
CASSERGYGANVLTF
TGTGCCAGCAGCGAGAGGGGGTACGGGGCCAACGTCCTGACTTTC
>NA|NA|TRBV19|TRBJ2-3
CASSRSGPRGDTQYF
TGTGCCAGTAGTAGATCCGGGCCCAGAGGAGATACGCAGTATTTT
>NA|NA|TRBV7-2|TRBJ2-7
CASSVGLSYEQYF
TGTGCCAGCAGCGTGGGACTTTCCTACGAGCAGTACTTC
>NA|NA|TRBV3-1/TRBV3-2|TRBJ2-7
CASSRVSYEQYF
TGTGCCAGCAGCAGGGTTAGCTACGAGCAGTACTTC
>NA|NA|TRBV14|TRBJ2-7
CAQHGVGRAEQYF
TGTGCCCAACATGGAGTGGGTCGTGCCGAGCAGTACTTC
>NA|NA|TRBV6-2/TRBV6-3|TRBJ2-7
CASSDRTRPAYEQYF
TGTGCCAGCAGTGATCGGACTCGCCCAGCCTACGAGCAGTACTTC